Listed below are T cell receptor beta chains from one sample, sequenced in a study of T cell responses to AZD1222 COVID-19 vaccine. Profiling relied on immunoSEQ multiplex PCR, and the TCRdb table lists in-frame clones only, not all of them. The repertoire holds some 180,000 clones, over 85% seen once, with around 0.98% in the top ten. The sequences come from peripheral blood, collected 28 days after the second dose of the MenACWY control vaccine. All receptors derive from an adult who received the MenACWY meningococcal vaccine as a control. The CDR3 runs from the conserved cysteine through the conserved F or W. Each record gives: clone size, V gene, D gene, J gene, CDR3 DNA, CDR3 protein. The D gene is left open where the match is weak. Only some rows state a clone size, as once, few, many or a class for expanded clones.

abundance: .; v_gene: TRBV5-6; d_gene: TRBD1; j_gene: TRBJ1-5; CDR3nt: TGTGCCAGCAGCCGGACAGGGGAAAGGATTGGCAATCAGCCCCAGCATTTT; CDR3aa: CASSRTGERIGNQPQHF
abundance: .; v_gene: TRBV30; d_gene: .; j_gene: TRBJ2-7; CDR3nt: TGTGCCAGCCGACGATCCGCAGCGGGGCAGTACTTC; CDR3aa: CASRRSAAGQYF
abundance: .; v_gene: TRBV6-6; d_gene: .; j_gene: TRBJ1-5; CDR3nt: TGTGCCAGCATGTCACATAGCAATCAGCCCCAGCATTTT; CDR3aa: CASMSHSNQPQHF
abundance: .; v_gene: TRBV29-1; d_gene: TRBD1; j_gene: TRBJ1-2; CDR3nt: TGCAGCGTCGGACAGGGAAAAGACTATGGCTACACCTTC; CDR3aa: CSVGQGKDYGYTF
abundance: .; v_gene: TRBV4-2; d_gene: .; j_gene: TRBJ2-3; CDR3nt: TGTGCCAGCAGCCCTGCGGGTCACGGCACAGATACGCAGTATTTT; CDR3aa: CASSPAGHGTDTQYF
abundance: .; v_gene: TRBV28; d_gene: .; j_gene: TRBJ1-4; CDR3nt: TGTGCCAGCAAACCCGGGACGCCAGGAGAAAAACTGTTTTTT; CDR3aa: CASKPGTPGEKLFF
abundance: .; v_gene: TRBV7-2; d_gene: .; j_gene: TRBJ2-7; CDR3nt: TGTGCCAGCAGCTTAGTTGGGGGGAGATCCCACGAGCAGTACTTC; CDR3aa: CASSLVGGRSHEQYF
abundance: .; v_gene: TRBV6-2/TRBV6-3; d_gene: .; j_gene: TRBJ1-5; CDR3nt: TGTGCCAGCAGTTACGGGGGGGAATCGAATCAGCCCCAGCATTTT; CDR3aa: CASSYGGESNQPQHF
abundance: .; v_gene: TRBV18; d_gene: .; j_gene: TRBJ1-1; CDR3nt: TGTGCCAGCTCACCACGGGATCCCACTGAAGCTTTCTTT; CDR3aa: CASSPRDPTEAFF
abundance: .; v_gene: TRBV19; d_gene: TRBD1; j_gene: TRBJ1-1; CDR3nt: TGTGCCAGTAGTGCTGGGCCGGGACAGGGCAACACTGAAGCTTTCTTT; CDR3aa: CASSAGPGQGNTEAFF
abundance: .; v_gene: TRBV29-1; d_gene: TRBD2; j_gene: TRBJ2-5; CDR3nt: TGCAGCGTTGCCCAACGGCGGGGGGGCGAGACCCAGTACTTC; CDR3aa: CSVAQRRGGETQYF
abundance: many; v_gene: TRBV30; d_gene: .; j_gene: TRBJ2-5; CDR3nt: TGTGCCTGGAGGCGGGACGGAGAGACCCAGTACTTC; CDR3aa: CAWRRDGETQYF
abundance: .; v_gene: TRBV3-1/TRBV3-2; d_gene: .; j_gene: TRBJ1-1; CDR3nt: TGTGCCAGCAGCCGACAGATTTTGAACACTGAAGCTTTCTTT; CDR3aa: CASSRQILNTEAFF
abundance: .; v_gene: TRBV25-1; d_gene: .; j_gene: TRBJ1-2; CDR3nt: TGTGCCAGCAGTGTCTCCCCATATGGCTACACCTTC; CDR3aa: CASSVSPYGYTF
abundance: .; v_gene: TRBV6-5; d_gene: TRBD1; j_gene: TRBJ1-5; CDR3nt: TGTGCCAGCAGTCCGGACAGGGGGGCTAATCAGCCCCAGCATTTT; CDR3aa: CASSPDRGANQPQHF
abundance: .; v_gene: TRBV3-1/TRBV3-2; d_gene: .; j_gene: TRBJ1-1; CDR3nt: TGTGCCAGCAGCCTCCTTAGTGGCGAAGCTTTCTTT; CDR3aa: CASSLLSGEAFF
abundance: .; v_gene: TRBV28; d_gene: .; j_gene: TRBJ1-2; CDR3nt: TGTGCCAGCAGTTTAAAGGTGGGAAACGGCTACACCTTC; CDR3aa: CASSLKVGNGYTF
abundance: .; v_gene: TRBV7-2; d_gene: .; j_gene: TRBJ1-6; CDR3nt: TGTGCCAGCAGCCGCCTTAAGCCTTCAGGGTATTCACCCCTCCACTTT; CDR3aa: CASSRLKPSGYSPLHF
abundance: .; v_gene: TRBV19; d_gene: .; j_gene: TRBJ1-2; CDR3nt: TGTGCCAGTAATACCAACTATGGCTACACCTTC; CDR3aa: CASNTNYGYTF
abundance: .; v_gene: TRBV5-1; d_gene: TRBD1; j_gene: TRBJ1-6; CDR3nt: TGCGCCAGCAGCTTGGCCAGACAGGGGGCTTATTCACCCCTCCACTTT; CDR3aa: CASSLARQGAYSPLHF